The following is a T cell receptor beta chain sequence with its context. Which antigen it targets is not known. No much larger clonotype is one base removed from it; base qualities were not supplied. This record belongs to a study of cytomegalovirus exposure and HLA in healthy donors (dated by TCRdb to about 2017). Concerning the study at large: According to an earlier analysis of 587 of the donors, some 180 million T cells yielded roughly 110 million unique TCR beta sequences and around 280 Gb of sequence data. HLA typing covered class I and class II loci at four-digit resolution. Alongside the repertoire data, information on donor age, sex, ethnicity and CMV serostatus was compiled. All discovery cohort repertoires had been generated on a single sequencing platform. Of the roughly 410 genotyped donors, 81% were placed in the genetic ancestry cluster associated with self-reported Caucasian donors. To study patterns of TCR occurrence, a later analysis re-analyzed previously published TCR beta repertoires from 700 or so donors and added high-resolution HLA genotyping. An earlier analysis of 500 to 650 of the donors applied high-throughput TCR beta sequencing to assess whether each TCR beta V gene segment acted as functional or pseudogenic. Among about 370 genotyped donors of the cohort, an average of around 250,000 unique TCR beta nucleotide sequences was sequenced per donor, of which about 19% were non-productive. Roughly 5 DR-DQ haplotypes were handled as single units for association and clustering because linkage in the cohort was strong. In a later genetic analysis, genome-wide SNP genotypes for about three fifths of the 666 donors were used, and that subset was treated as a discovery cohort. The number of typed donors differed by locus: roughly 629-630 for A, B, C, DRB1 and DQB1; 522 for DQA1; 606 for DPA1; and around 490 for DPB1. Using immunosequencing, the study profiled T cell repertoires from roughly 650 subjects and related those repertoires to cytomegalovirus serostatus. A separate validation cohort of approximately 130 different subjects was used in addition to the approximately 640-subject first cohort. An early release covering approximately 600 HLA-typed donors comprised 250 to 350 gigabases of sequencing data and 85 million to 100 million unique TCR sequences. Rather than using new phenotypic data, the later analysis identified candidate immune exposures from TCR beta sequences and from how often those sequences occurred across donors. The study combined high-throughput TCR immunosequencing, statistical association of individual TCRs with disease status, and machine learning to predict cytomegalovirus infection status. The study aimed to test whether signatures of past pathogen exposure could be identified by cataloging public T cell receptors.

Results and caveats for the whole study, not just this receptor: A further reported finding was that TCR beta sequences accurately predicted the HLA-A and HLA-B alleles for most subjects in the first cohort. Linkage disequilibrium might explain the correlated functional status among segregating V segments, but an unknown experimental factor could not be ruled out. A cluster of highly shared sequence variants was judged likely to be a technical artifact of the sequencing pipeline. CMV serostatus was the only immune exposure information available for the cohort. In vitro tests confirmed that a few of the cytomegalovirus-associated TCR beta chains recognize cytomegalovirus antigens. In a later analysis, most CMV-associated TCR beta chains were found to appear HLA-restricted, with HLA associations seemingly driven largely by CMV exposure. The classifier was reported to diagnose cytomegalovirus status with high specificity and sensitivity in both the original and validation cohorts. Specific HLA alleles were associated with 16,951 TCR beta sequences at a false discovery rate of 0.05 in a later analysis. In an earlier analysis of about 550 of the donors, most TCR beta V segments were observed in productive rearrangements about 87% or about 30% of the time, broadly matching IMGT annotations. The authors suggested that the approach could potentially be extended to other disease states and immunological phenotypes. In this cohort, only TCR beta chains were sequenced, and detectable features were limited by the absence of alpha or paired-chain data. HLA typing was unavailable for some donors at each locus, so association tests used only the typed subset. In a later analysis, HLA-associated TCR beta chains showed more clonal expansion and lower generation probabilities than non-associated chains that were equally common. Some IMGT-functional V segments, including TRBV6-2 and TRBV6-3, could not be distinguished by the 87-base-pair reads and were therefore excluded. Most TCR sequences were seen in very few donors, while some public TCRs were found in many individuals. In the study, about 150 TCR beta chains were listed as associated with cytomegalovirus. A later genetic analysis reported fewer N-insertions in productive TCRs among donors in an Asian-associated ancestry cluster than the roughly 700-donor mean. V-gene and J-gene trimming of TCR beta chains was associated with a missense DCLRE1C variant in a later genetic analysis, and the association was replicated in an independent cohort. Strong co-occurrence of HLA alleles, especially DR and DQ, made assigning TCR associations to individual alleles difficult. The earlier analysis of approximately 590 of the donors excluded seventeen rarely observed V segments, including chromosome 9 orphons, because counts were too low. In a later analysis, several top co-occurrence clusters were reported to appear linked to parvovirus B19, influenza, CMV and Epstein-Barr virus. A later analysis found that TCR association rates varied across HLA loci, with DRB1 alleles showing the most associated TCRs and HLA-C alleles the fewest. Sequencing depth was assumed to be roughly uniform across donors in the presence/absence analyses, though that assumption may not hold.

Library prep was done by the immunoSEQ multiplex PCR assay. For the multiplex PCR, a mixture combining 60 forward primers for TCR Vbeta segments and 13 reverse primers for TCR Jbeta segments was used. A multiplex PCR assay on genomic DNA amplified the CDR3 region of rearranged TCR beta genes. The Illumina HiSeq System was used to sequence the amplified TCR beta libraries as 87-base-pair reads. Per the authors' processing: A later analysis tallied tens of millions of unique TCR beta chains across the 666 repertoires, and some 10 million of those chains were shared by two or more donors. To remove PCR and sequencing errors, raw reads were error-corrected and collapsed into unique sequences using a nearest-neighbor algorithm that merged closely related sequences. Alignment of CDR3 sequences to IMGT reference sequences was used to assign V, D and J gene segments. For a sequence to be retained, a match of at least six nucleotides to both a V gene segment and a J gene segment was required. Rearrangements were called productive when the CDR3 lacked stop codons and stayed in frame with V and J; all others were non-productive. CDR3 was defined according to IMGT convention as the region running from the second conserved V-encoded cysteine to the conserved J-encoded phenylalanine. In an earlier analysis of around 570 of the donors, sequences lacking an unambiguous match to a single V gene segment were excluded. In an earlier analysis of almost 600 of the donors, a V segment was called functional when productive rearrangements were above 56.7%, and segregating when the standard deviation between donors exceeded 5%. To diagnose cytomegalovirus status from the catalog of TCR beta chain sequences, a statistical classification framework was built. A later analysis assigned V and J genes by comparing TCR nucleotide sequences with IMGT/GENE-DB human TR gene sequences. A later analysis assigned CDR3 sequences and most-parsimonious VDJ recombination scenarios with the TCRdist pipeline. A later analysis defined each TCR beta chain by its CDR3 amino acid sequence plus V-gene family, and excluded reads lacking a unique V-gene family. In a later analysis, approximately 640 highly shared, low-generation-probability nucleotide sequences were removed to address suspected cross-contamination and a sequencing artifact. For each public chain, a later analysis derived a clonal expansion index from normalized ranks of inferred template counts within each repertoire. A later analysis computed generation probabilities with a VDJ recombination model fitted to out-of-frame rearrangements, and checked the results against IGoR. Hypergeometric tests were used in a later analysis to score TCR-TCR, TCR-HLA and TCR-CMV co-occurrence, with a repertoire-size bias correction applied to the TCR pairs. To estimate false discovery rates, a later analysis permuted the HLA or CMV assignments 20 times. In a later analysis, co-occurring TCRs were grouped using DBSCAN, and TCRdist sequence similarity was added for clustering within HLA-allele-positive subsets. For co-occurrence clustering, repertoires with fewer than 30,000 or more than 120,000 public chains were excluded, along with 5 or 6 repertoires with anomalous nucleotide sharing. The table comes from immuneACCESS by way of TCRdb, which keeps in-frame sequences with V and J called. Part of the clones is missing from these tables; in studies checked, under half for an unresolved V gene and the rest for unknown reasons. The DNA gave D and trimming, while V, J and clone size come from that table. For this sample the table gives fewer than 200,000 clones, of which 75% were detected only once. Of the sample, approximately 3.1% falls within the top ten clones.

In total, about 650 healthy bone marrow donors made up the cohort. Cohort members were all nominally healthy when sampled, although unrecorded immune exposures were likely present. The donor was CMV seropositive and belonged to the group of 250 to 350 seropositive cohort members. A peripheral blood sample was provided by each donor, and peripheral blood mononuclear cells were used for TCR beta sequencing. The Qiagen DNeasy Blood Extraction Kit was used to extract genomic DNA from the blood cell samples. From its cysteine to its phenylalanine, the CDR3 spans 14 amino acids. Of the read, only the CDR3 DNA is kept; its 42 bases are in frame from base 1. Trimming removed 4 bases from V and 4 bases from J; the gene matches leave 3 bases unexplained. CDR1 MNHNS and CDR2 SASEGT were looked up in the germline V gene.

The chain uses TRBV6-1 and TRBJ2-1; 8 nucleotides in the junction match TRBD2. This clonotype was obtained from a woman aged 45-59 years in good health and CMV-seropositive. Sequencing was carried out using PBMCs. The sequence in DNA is TGTGCCAGCAGTGTACTAGCGGATTACAATGAGCAGTTCTTC. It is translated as CASSVLADYNEQFF.